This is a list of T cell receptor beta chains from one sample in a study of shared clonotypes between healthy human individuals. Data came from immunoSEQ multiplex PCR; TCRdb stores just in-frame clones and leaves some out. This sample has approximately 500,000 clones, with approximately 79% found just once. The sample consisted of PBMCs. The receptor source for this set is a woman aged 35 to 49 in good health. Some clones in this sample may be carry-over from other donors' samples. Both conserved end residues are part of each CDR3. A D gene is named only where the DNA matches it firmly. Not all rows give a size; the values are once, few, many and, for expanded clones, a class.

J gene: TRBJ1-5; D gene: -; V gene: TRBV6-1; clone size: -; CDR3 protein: CASSREPRQPQHF; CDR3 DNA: TGTGCCAGCAGTAGGGAGCCACGACAGCCCCAGCATTTT
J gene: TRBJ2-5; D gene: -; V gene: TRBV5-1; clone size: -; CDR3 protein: CASSPSGVQETQYF; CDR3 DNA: TGCGCCAGCAGCCCCTCCGGCGTACAAGAGACCCAGTACTTC
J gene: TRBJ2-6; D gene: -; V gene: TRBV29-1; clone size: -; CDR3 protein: CSVLASGANVLTF; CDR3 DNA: TGCAGCGTTCTGGCTTCAGGGGCCAACGTCCTGACTTTC
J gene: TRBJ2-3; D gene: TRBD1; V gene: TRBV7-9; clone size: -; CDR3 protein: CASSTTGAGDTQYF; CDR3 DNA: TGTGCCAGCAGCACGACAGGGGCCGGAGATACGCAGTATTTT
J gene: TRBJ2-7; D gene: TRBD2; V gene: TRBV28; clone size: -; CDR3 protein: CAIGGSGTQWEQYF; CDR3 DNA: TGTGCCATCGGGGGGTCAGGGACCCAATGGGAGCAGTACTTC
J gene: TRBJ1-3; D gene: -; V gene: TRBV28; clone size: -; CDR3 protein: CASRAQGRSSGNTIYF; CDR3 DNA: TGTGCCAGCAGGGCACAGGGTAGGTCCTCTGGAAACACCATATATTTT
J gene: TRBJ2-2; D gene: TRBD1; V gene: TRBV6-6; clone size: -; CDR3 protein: CASSRRQGPGELFF; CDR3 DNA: TGTGCCAGCAGTCGACGACAGGGTCCCGGGGAGCTGTTTTTT
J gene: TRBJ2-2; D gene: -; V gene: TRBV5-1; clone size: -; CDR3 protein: CATTLGWGTGELFF; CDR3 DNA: TGCGCCACCACGCTGGGGTGGGGAACCGGGGAGCTGTTTTTT
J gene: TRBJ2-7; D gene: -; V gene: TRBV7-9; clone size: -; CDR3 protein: CASSLVRGGTGPYEQYF; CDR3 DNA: TGTGCCAGCAGCTTAGTACGCGGGGGGACAGGACCCTACGAGCAGTACTTC
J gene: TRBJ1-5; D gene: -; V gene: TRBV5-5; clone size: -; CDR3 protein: CASSLNRVDQPQHF; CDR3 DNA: TGTGCCAGCAGCTTAAACAGGGTCGATCAGCCCCAGCATTTT
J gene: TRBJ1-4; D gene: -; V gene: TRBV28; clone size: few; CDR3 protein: CASSLGPQAAGEKLFF; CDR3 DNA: TGTGCCAGCAGTTTAGGCCCCCAGGCAGCCGGGGAAAAACTGTTTTTT
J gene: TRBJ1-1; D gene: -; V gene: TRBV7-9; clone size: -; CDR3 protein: CASSSQGDTEAFF; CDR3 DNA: TGTGCCAGCAGCTCACAGGGTGACACTGAAGCTTTCTTT
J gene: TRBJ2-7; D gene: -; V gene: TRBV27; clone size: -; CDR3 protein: CASSFQGRALYEQYF; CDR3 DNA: TGTGCCAGCAGTTTCCAGGGAAGGGCCCTCTACGAGCAGTACTTC
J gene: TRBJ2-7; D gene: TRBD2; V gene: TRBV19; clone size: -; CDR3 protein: CASSSLAGGAGEQYF; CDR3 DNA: TGTGCCAGTAGTTCTCTAGCGGGAGGAGCGGGTGAGCAGTACTTC
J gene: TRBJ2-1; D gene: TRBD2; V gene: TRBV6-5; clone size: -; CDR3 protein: CASRTGGGKQFF; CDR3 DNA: TGTGCCAGCAGAACTGGGGGGGGAAAGCAGTTCTTC
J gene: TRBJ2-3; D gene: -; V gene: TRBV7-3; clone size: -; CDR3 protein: CASSLLDNTDTQYF; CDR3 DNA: TGTGCCAGCAGTCTTTTGGACAACACAGATACGCAGTATTTT
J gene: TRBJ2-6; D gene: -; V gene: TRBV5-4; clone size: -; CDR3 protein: CASSLDGFSGANVLTF; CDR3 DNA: TGTGCCAGCAGCTTGGATGGGTTTTCTGGGGCCAACGTCCTGACTTTC